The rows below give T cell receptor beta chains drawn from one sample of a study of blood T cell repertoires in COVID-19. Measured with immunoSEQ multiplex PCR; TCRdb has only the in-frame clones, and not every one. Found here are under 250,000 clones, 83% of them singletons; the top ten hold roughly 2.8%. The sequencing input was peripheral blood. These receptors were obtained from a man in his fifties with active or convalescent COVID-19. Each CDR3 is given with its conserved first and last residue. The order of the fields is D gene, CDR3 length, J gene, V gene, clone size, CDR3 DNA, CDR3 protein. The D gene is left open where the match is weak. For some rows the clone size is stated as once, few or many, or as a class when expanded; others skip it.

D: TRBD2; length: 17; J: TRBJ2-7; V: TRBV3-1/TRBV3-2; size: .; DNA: TGTGCCAGCAGCCAAGAAGGGTTGAAGCGGGGGGGGCGAGAGCAGTACTTC; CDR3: CASSQEGLKRGGREQYF
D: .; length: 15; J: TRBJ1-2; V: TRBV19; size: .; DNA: TGTGCCAGTAGTATAGATCACCCGGCTAACTATGGCTACACCTTC; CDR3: CASSIDHPANYGYTF
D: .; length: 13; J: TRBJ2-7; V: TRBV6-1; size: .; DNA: TGTGCCAGCAGTGAACCGGGAACGTCCGAGCAGTACTTC; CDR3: CASSEPGTSEQYF
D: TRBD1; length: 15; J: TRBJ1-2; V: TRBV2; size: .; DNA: TGTGCCAGCAGTGAAATTGGGACAGGCAATTATGGCTACACCTTC; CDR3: CASSEIGTGNYGYTF
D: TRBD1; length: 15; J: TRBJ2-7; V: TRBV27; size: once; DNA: TGTGCCAGCAGTGCGGGACAGGGCTTTTCCTACGAGCAGTACTTC; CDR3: CASSAGQGFSYEQYF
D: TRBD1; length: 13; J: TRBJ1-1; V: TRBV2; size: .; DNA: TGTGCCATCCAGGACAGGGGGGACACTGAAGCTTTCTTT; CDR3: CAIQDRGDTEAFF
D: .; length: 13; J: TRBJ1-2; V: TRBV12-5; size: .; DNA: TGTGCTAGTGGTTTGGCGGAGTCCTATGGCTACACCTTC; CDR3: CASGLAESYGYTF
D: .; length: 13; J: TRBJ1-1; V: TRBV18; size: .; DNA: TGTGCCAGCTCCGAACAGGGGAACACTGAAGCTTTCTTT; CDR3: CASSEQGNTEAFF
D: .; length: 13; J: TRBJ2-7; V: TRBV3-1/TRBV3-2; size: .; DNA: TGTGCCAGCAGCCTCCGCGGAGGCTACGAGCAGTACTTC; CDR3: CASSLRGGYEQYF
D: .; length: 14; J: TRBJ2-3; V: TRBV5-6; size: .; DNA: TGTGCCAGCAGTAAAGGGGTTCGGCCAGATACGCAGTATTTT; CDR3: CASSKGVRPDTQYF
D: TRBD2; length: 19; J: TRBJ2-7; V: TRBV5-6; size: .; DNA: TGTGCCAGCAGCTTTCGCCAGAATAGAAACGAGGGGACTACCTACGAGCAGTACTTC; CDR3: CASSFRQNRNEGTTYEQYF
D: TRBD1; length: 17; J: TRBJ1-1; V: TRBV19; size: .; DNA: TGTGCCAGTAGTCCCTGGAACCCGGGACAGGGGAACACTGAAGCTTTCTTT; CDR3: CASSPWNPGQGNTEAFF
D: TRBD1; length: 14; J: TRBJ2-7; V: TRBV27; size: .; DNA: TGTGCCAGCAGTTCCCGGGACAGGGGCAACGAGCAGTACTTC; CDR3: CASSSRDRGNEQYF
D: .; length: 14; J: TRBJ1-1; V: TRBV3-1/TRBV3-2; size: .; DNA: TGTGCCAGCAGCCAAGAACGGGGGGCCGGGGAAGCTTTCTTT; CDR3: CASSQERGAGEAFF
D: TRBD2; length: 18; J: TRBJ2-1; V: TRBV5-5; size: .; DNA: TGTGCCAGCAGCTTGGGGGTAGCGGGGGGCCGCTCCTACAATGAGCAGTTCTTC; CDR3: CASSLGVAGGRSYNEQFF
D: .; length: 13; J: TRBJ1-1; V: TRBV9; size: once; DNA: TGTGCCAGCAGCTTTACAGGGAACACTGAAGCTTTCTTT; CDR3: CASSFTGNTEAFF
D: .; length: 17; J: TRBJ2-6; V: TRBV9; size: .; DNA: TGTGCCAGCAGCGTAGTAGGCAGGGGATCTGGGGCCAACGTCCTGACTTTC; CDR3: CASSVVGRGSGANVLTF
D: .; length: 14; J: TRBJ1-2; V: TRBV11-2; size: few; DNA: TGTGCCAGCAGCTGGAGGAGGCAGGGGATTGGCTACACCTTC; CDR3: CASSWRRQGIGYTF
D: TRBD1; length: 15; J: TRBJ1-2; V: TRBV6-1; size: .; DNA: TGTGCCAGCAGTCAAACCGGGACAGATTCATATGGCTACACCTTC; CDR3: CASSQTGTDSYGYTF
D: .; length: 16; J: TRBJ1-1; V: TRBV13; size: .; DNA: TGTGCCAGCAGCTCAACCCTCGACAGGATGAACACTGAAGCTTTCTTT; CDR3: CASSSTLDRMNTEAFF
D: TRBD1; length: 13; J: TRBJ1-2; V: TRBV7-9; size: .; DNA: TGTGCCAGCAGCGCCCGGACAGGGCGCGGCTACACCTTC; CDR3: CASSARTGRGYTF
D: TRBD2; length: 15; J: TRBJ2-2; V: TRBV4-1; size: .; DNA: TGCGCCAGCAGCCAAGGGACTAGCAGGGCCGGGGAGCTGTTTTTT; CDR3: CASSQGTSRAGELFF
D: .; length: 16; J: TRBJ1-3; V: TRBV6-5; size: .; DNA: TGTGCCAGCAGTTACTCCTTCCCGGAGCGCTCAAACACCATATATTTT; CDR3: CASSYSFPERSNTIYF
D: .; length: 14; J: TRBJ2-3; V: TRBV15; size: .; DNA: TGTGCCACCAGCAGAGATAACGCGGTAGCGTCGGCACGGTTT; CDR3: CATSRDNAVASARF
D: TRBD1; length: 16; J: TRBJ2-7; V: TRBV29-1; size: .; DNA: TGCAGCGTTGAAGGGTTGGGACAGGCCAGCTCCTACGAGCAGTACTTC; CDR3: CSVEGLGQASSYEQYF
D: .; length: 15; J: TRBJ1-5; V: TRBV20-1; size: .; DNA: TGCAGTGCTAGTCGGGGGGTTGGGAGCAATCAGCCCCAGCATTTT; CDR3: CSASRGVGSNQPQHF
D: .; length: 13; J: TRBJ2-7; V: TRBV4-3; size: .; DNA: TGCGCCAGCAGCCAAGTCAGGGGTCACGAGCAGTACTTC; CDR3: CASSQVRGHEQYF
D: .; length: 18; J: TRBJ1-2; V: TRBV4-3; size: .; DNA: TGCGCCAGCAGCCAAGTCCCGGGCGGGTCAAACATTAACTATGGCTACACCTTC; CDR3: CASSQVPGGSNINYGYTF
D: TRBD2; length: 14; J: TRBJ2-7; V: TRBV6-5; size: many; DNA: TGTGCCAGCAGTCTTTTAGCGGGACGATACGAGCAGTACTTC; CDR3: CASSLLAGRYEQYF
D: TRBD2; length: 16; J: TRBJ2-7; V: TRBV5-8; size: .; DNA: TGTGCCAGCAGCCCCAACCTACTAGCGGGAGTCAACGAGCAGTACTTC; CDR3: CASSPNLLAGVNEQYF
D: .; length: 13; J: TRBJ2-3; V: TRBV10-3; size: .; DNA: TGTGCCATCAGTGATGAGGGTGCAGATACGCAGTATTTT; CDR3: CAISDEGADTQYF
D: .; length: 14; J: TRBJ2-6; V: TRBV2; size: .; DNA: TGTGCCAGCAGCCCAGACTCTGGGGCCAACGTCCTGACTTTC; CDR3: CASSPDSGANVLTF
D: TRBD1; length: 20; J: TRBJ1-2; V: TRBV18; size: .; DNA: TGTGCCAGCTCACCAACGCAAAGGGGGCAATTTAATCTTCGGAACTATGGCTACACCTTC; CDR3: CASSPTQRGQFNLRNYGYTF
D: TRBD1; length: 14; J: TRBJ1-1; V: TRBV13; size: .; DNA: TGTGCCAGCAGCCTCGGACAGGAGGGGACTGAAGCTTTCTTT; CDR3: CASSLGQEGTEAFF
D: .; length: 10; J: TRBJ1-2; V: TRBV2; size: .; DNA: TGTGCCAGCAATCGAGATGGCTACACCTTC; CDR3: CASNRDGYTF
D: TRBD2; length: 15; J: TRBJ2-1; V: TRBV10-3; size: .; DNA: TGTGCCATCAGTGTCCGGGCGGGAGGGCGTAATGAGCAGTTCTTC; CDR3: CAISVRAGGRNEQFF
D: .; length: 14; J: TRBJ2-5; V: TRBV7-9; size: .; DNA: TGTGCCAGCAGCCAGCACAGGGATCCGGAGACCCAGTACTTC; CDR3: CASSQHRDPETQYF
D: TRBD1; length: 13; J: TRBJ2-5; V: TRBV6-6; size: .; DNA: TGTGCCAGCAGGACGGGACAGCAAGAGACCCAGTACTTC; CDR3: CASRTGQQETQYF
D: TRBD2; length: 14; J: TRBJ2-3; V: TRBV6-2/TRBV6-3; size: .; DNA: TGTGCCAGCAGTTATGGACTAGAGACAGATACGCAGTATTTT; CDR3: CASSYGLETDTQYF
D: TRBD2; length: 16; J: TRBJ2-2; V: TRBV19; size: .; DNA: TGTGCCAGTAGTAGGGGACTAGCGGGAGTTACCGGGGAGCTGTTTTTT; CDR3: CASSRGLAGVTGELFF
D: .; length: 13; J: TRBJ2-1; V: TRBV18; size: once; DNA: TGTGCCAGCTCACGAAGGGAGGACAATGAGCAGTTCTTC; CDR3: CASSRREDNEQFF
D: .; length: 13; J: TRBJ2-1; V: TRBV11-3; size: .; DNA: TGTGCCAGCAGCTTAGATTTAGTGAATGAGCAGTTCTTC; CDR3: CASSLDLVNEQFF
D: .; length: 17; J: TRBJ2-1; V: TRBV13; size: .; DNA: TGTGCCAGCAGCCGGACAGATTGGGGGGGCTCCTACAATGAGCAGTTCTTC; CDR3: CASSRTDWGGSYNEQFF
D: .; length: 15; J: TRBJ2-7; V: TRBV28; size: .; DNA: TGTGCCAGCAGCTCTGAAGGGCAGGGAACCTACGAGCAGTACTTC; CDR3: CASSSEGQGTYEQYF
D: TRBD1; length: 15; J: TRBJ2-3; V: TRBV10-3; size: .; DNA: TGTGCCATCACCCAGGACAGGGGGCCCGCAGATACGCAGTATTTT; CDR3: CAITQDRGPADTQYF
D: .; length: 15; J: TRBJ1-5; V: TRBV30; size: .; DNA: TGTGCCTGGGAATCGACAGGATGGGGCAATCAGCCCCAGCATTTT; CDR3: CAWESTGWGNQPQHF
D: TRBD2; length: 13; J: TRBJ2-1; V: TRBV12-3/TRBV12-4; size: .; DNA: TGTGCCAGCATGCGGGGGGGATACAATGAGCAGTTCTTC; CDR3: CASMRGGYNEQFF
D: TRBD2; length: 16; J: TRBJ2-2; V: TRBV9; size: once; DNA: TGTGCCAGCAGCGGACCCTCACTAGCGGGTACCGGGGAGCTGTTTTTT; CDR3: CASSGPSLAGTGELFF
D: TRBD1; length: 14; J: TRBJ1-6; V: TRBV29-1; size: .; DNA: TGCAGCGCTTTGACAGGGGGTGGAAATTCACCCCTCCACTTT; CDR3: CSALTGGGNSPLHF
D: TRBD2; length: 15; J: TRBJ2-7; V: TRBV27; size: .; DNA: TGTGCCAGCACCGCCGGGACTAGCGGGATGAATGAGCAGTACTTC; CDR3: CASTAGTSGMNEQYF